This T cell receptor beta chain comes out of a study of identical twins. Germline V lookup: CDR1 SEHNR, CDR2 FQNEAQ (reference sequence). V lost 5 bases and J lost 3, with 13 bases in between. The CDR3 spans 14 residues. Each CDR3 protein gets one entry after TCRdb re-called the 5' RACE reads with MiXCR. Of fewer than 800,000 distinct CDR3 sequences in the sample, just over 7% are singletons; the top ten hold 1.6%. This clonotype has more than one count but fewer than ten. This sample was shared with a second study, whose subject was yellow fever vaccine responses in identical twins. This second study says: As reported, the vaccine T cell response of twins seemed partly convergent and partly personalized.

This chain links TRBV7-9 with TRBJ2-5, with D tentatively TRBD1 (7 bases). The TCR was taken from a woman aged 18-35 years in good health. The sequenced material came from PBMCs. CDR3 sequence reads: CASSSQGGEETQYF. The CDR3 DNA reads as TGTGCCAGCAGCAGCCAGGGGGGAGAAGAGACCCAGTACTTC.